This is a list of T cell receptor beta chains from one sample in a study of cytomegalovirus exposure and HLA in healthy donors. Data came from immunoSEQ multiplex PCR; TCRdb stores just in-frame clones and leaves some out. The sample holds approximately 58,000 clones, roughly 94% seen once. Sequencing was carried out using PBMCs. The source is a woman in her late teens or twenties in good health and CMV-seropositive. Each CDR3 is given with its conserved first and last residue. The D gene is left open where the match is weak. Only some rows state a clone size, as once, few, many or a class for expanded clones.

D gene: -; J gene: TRBJ2-7; V gene: TRBV21-1; clone size: -; CDR3 protein: CASSPWTGGRQHEQYF; CDR3 DNA: TGTGCCAGCAGCCCGTGGACAGGGGGCCGCCAACACGAGCAGTACTTC
D gene: -; J gene: TRBJ1-1; V gene: TRBV18; clone size: once; CDR3 protein: CASSTRAGEAFF; CDR3 DNA: TGTGCCAGCTCCACCCGAGCGGGCGAAGCTTTCTTT
D gene: TRBD1; J gene: TRBJ1-2; V gene: TRBV7-9; clone size: -; CDR3 protein: CASSFGTGPDGYTF; CDR3 DNA: TGTGCCAGCAGCTTCGGGACAGGGCCGGATGGCTACACCTTC
D gene: -; J gene: TRBJ2-7; V gene: TRBV13; clone size: -; CDR3 protein: CASGDLGYYEQYF; CDR3 DNA: TGTGCCAGCGGGGACTTAGGTTACTACGAGCAGTACTTC
D gene: TRBD2; J gene: TRBJ2-1; V gene: TRBV11-2; clone size: few; CDR3 protein: CASRRPGLENNEQFF; CDR3 DNA: TGTGCCAGCAGACGTCCGGGACTAGAGAACAATGAGCAGTTCTTC
D gene: -; J gene: TRBJ1-2; V gene: TRBV4-1; clone size: -; CDR3 protein: CASSRSFGVTGHGGYTF; CDR3 DNA: TGCGCCAGCAGCCGCTCCTTTGGGGTAACAGGGCATGGAGGCTACACCTTC
D gene: -; J gene: TRBJ1-5; V gene: TRBV2; clone size: -; CDR3 protein: CASRDSSNQPQHF; CDR3 DNA: TGTGCCAGCAGGGACAGTAGCAATCAGCCCCAGCATTTT
D gene: -; J gene: TRBJ1-1; V gene: TRBV5-1; clone size: -; CDR3 protein: CASSPSGDTEAFF; CDR3 DNA: TGCGCCAGCAGCCCCTCGGGGGACACTGAAGCTTTCTTT
D gene: -; J gene: TRBJ2-4; V gene: TRBV29-1; clone size: -; CDR3 protein: CSVARTADSNIQYF; CDR3 DNA: TGCAGCGTTGCCCGGACAGCGGATTCAAACATTCAGTACTTC
D gene: -; J gene: TRBJ2-4; V gene: TRBV9; clone size: -; CDR3 protein: CASSPHLAKNIQYF; CDR3 DNA: TGTGCCAGCAGCCCCCACTTAGCCAAAAACATTCAGTACTTC
D gene: TRBD1; J gene: TRBJ2-4; V gene: TRBV11-2; clone size: -; CDR3 protein: CASSLEASGTGRGIQYF; CDR3 DNA: TGTGCCAGCAGCTTAGAAGCCTCCGGGACAGGGAGGGGCATTCAGTACTTC
D gene: -; J gene: TRBJ1-2; V gene: TRBV20-1; clone size: -; CDR3 protein: CSAREGGGYTF; CDR3 DNA: TGCAGTGCTAGAGAGGGGGGTGGCTACACCTTC
D gene: -; J gene: TRBJ1-2; V gene: TRBV29-1; clone size: -; CDR3 protein: CSVDGGGNYGYTF; CDR3 DNA: TGCAGCGTTGATGGTGGGGGGAACTATGGCTACACCTTC
D gene: -; J gene: TRBJ2-2; V gene: TRBV7-8; clone size: -; CDR3 protein: CASSLPIAVPNTGELFF; CDR3 DNA: TGTGCCAGCAGCCTCCCGATAGCAGTACCGAACACCGGGGAGCTGTTTTTT
D gene: TRBD1; J gene: TRBJ2-7; V gene: TRBV11-2; clone size: -; CDR3 protein: CASRRTGSYEQYF; CDR3 DNA: TGTGCCAGCAGACGGACAGGCTCCTACGAGCAGTACTTC
D gene: -; J gene: TRBJ2-1; V gene: TRBV9; clone size: -; CDR3 protein: CASSGPLGGANEQFF; CDR3 DNA: TGTGCCAGCAGCGGTCCCCTGGGGGGGGCCAATGAGCAGTTCTTC
D gene: TRBD1; J gene: TRBJ2-1; V gene: TRBV19; clone size: -; CDR3 protein: CASSPYRGDEQFF; CDR3 DNA: TGTGCCAGTAGTCCCTACAGGGGTGATGAGCAGTTCTTC
D gene: TRBD2; J gene: TRBJ2-3; V gene: TRBV18; clone size: once; CDR3 protein: CASSRGTKSDTQYF; CDR3 DNA: TGTGCCAGCTCACGAGGGACTAAATCAGATACGCAGTATTTT
D gene: TRBD2; J gene: TRBJ2-1; V gene: TRBV7-3; clone size: -; CDR3 protein: CASSSSGGGNEQFF; CDR3 DNA: TGTGCCAGCAGTTCCTCGGGAGGGGGCAATGAGCAGTTCTTC
D gene: TRBD1; J gene: TRBJ2-3; V gene: TRBV7-7; clone size: once; CDR3 protein: CASSPGGSSTDTQYF; CDR3 DNA: TGTGCCAGCTCCCCAGGGGGCTCTAGCACAGATACGCAGTATTTT
D gene: TRBD1; J gene: TRBJ1-3; V gene: TRBV29-1; clone size: -; CDR3 protein: CSVEDLKGAVGNTIYF; CDR3 DNA: TGCAGCGTTGAAGATCTTAAGGGGGCGGTTGGAAACACCATATATTTT
D gene: -; J gene: TRBJ1-1; V gene: TRBV30; clone size: -; CDR3 protein: CAWMMTGEAFF; CDR3 DNA: TGTGCCTGGATGATGACAGGTGAAGCTTTCTTT
D gene: TRBD1; J gene: TRBJ1-2; V gene: TRBV5-1; clone size: -; CDR3 protein: CASSPGTAYGYTF; CDR3 DNA: TGCGCCAGCAGCCCCGGGACAGCCTATGGCTACACCTTC
D gene: TRBD2; J gene: TRBJ2-3; V gene: TRBV27; clone size: once; CDR3 protein: CASSRGTSGFSTDTQYF; CDR3 DNA: TGTGCCAGCAGCAGGGGGACTAGCGGATTTAGCACAGATACGCAGTATTTT
D gene: -; J gene: TRBJ2-5; V gene: TRBV19; clone size: -; CDR3 protein: CASSSQGMGETQYF; CDR3 DNA: TGTGCCAGTAGTTCTCAGGGGATGGGAGAGACCCAGTACTTC
D gene: -; J gene: TRBJ1-2; V gene: TRBV7-2; clone size: -; CDR3 protein: CASSLEPGSYGYTF; CDR3 DNA: TGTGCCAGCAGCTTAGAGCCGGGTAGCTATGGCTACACCTTC
D gene: TRBD1; J gene: TRBJ2-5; V gene: TRBV11-2; clone size: once; CDR3 protein: CASTPGTGGSETQYF; CDR3 DNA: TGTGCCAGCACCCCAGGGACAGGGGGTTCTGAGACCCAGTACTTC
D gene: TRBD1; J gene: TRBJ2-7; V gene: TRBV13; clone size: -; CDR3 protein: CASSPTTRGTDYSYEQYF; CDR3 DNA: TGTGCCAGCAGCCCTACTACGAGGGGGACAGACTATTCCTACGAGCAGTACTTC
D gene: TRBD1; J gene: TRBJ2-3; V gene: TRBV2; clone size: -; CDR3 protein: CASMRQGADTQYF; CDR3 DNA: TGTGCCAGCATGCGACAGGGGGCGGATACGCAGTATTTT